A selection of T cell receptor delta chains follows, all from one sample in a study of Vδ1+ human thymocytes. TCRdb re-analyzed the multiplex PCR reads via CATT. This table holds 21,000 or so delta-chain clones, roughly 8% found once. Material: Vdelta1+ gamma-delta thymocytes from the thymus. The receptors come from a child less than two years old who had congenital heart surgery. CDR3s include the opening cysteine and the closing phenylalanine or tryptophan. Not all rows give a size; the values are once, few, many and, for expanded clones, a class.

TRDJ1 | TRDV1 | few | CALGEQGPNPDKLIF
TRDJ1 | TRDV2 | medium-sized | CACDTMGEIYTDKLIF
TRDJ1 | TRDV1 | few | CALGELPPPLGDRKLIF
TRDJ1 | TRDV1 | NA | CALGELTGGYWSLTHKLIF
TRDJ1 | TRDV1 | few | CALGDFLWGMLNTDKLIF
TRDJ1 | TRDV1 | NA | CALGSGILKPLSDKLIF
TRDJ1 | TRAV29/DV5 | medium-sized | CAASGFETDKLIF
TRDJ1 | TRDV1 | few | CALGESPGTTWGTPSYTDKLIF
TRDJ1 | TRDV1 | NA | CALGGPLLPSNKLIF
TRDJ1 | TRDV1 | few | CALGASSCTGFTDKLIF
TRDJ1 | TRDV1 | few | CALGELLGDTKGPTDKLIF
TRDJ1 | TRDV1 | few | CALGEPIPHHWGKYTDKLIF
TRDJ1 | TRDV1 | few | CALGLRPPRKVGDRDQKLIF
TRDJ2 | TRDV1 | few | CALGTPSATAQLFF
TRDJ1 | TRDV1 | few | CALGEGVQYTDKLIF
TRDJ1 | TRDV2 | few | CACDTYHRPDLLGDTDKLIF
TRDJ1 | TRDV1 | NA | CALGGSFSRPPPWGDGTYTDKLIF
TRDJ1 | TRDV1 | NA | CALGEGGAYVGRKDTDKLIF
TRDJ1 | TRDV1 | few | CALGGLGSRAYTDKLIF
TRDJ1 | TRDV1 | few | CALGELPFPVLGDVRGYTDKLIF
TRDJ1 | TRDV2 | few | CACASLDGGTFVDKLIF
TRDJ1 | TRDV1 | NA | CALGEYLLGDYTDKLIF
TRDJ1 | TRDV1 | medium-sized | CALGEARSTTNTDKLIF
TRDJ1 | TRDV1 | few | CALGELSPSYWGIQTDKLIF
TRDJ1 | TRDV1 | NA | CALILSLGDPDKLIF
TRDJ1 | TRDV1 | few | CALGELGLPPTGGSGSDKLIF
TRDJ1 | TRDV1 | few | CALGEPGETHSYTDKLIF
TRDJ1 | TRDV1 | NA | CALGALRIITDKLIF
TRDJ1 | TRDV1 | NA | CALGELTSFPSQDTDKLIF
TRDJ3 | TRAV29/DV5 | NA | CAAIAFPRSLTGGYAAWDTRQMFF
TRDJ1 | TRDV1 | NA | CALGELPSRAKLIF
TRDJ1 | TRDV1 | few | CALGEPVNSALTDKLIF
TRDJ1 | TRDV1 | few | CALGTPRGADKLIF
TRDJ1 | TRDV1 | few | CALGERFLPGGYGGTDKLIF
TRDJ1 | TRDV1 | few | CALGELVGTRPGAYKTTDKLIF
TRDJ1 | TRDV1 | few | CALGEQYLIF
TRDJ1 | TRDV1 | few | CALGVPGVSRAVTDKLIF
TRDJ1 | TRDV1 | NA | CALGASPALCHKLIF